Listed below are T cell receptor beta chains from one sample, sequenced in a study of Graves' ophthalmopathy and Graves' hyperthyroidism. MiXCR, run by TCRdb on the multiplex PCR reads, gives a single entry per CDR3 protein. The data contain a few hundred thousand distinct CDR3 sequences, approximately 35% of them singletons. Sequencing input: peripheral blood or thyroid tissue (not recorded which). All receptors derive from an adult man with Graves' hyperthyroidism. CDR3s include the opening cysteine and the closing phenylalanine or tryptophan. D genes are given only for firm matches. Some rows have no size entry. The others give once, few or many, or a class for an expanded clone.

>TRBD2|many|TRBV10-2|TRBJ2-5
CASSGVAGFQETQYF
TGCGCCAGCAGTGGAGTAGCGGGGTTTCAAGAGACCCAGTACTTC
>-|-|TRBV12-3/TRBV12-4|TRBJ1-2
CASSVGVGGYTF
TGTGCCAGCTCCGTGGGGGTCGGTGGCTACACCTTC
>TRBD1|-|TRBV7-2|TRBJ1-2
CASSRAGQNHANYGYTF
TGTGCCAGCAGCCGGGCGGGACAGAATCACGCTAACTATGGCTACACCTTC
>-|-|TRBV30|TRBJ2-7
CAWSVALLKSYEQYF
TGTGCCTGGAGTGTAGCGCTACTTAAATCCTACGAGCAGTACTTC
>TRBD2|many|TRBV20-1|TRBJ2-5
CSASWGLAGVETQYF
TGCAGTGCTAGTTGGGGACTAGCGGGAGTAGAGACCCAGTACTTC
>-|many|TRBV24-1|TRBJ2-7
CATSEAGVDEQYF
TGTGCCACCAGTGAGGCAGGGGTCGACGAGCAGTACTTC
>-|many|TRBV4-2|TRBJ1-5
CASSQDNLSNQPQHF
TGTGCCAGCAGCCAAGACAACCTTAGCAATCAGCCCCAGCATTTT
>-|many|TRBV29-1|TRBJ2-6
CSVVDSGANVLTF
TGCAGCGTTGTCGACTCTGGGGCCAACGTCCTGACTTTC
>TRBD1|many|TRBV2|TRBJ1-1
CASSEPTGYNTEAFF
TGTGCCAGCAGTGAACCGACAGGGTATAACACTGAAGCTTTCTTT
>-|many|TRBV20-1|TRBJ2-7
CSARDRGTAEQYF
TGCAGTGCTAGAGATAGGGGAACGGCCGAGCAGTACTTC
>-|-|TRBV5-1|TRBJ2-7
CASSLTVGGPYEQYF
TGCGCCAGCAGCTTAACAGTCGGGGGCCCCTACGAGCAGTACTTC
>TRBD1|-|TRBV20-1|TRBJ2-6
CSARPGQGASGANVLTF
TGCAGTGCTAGACCGGGACAGGGGGCTTCTGGGGCCAACGTCCTGACTTTC
>-|few|TRBV27|TRBJ1-4
CASSLYPNEKLFF
TGTGCCAGCAGTTTATATCCTAATGAAAAACTGTTTTTT
>-|-|TRBV10-3|TRBJ1-4
CASRRDGNEKLFF
TGTGCCAGCAGGCGGGACGGTAATGAAAAACTGTTTTTT
>TRBD1|-|TRBV27|TRBJ2-7
CASRLFTRGSYEQYF
TGTGCCAGCAGATTGTTCACCAGGGGGTCCTACGAGCAGTACTTC